The sequence of this TCR beta chain was determined in a study of tumor and adjacent non-tumor tissue in lung cancer. No cell sorting was done before RNA was extracted from the tissue. A modified ARM-PCR protocol with three rounds of nested PCR amplified TCRbeta. TCRdb redid the calling of the multiplex PCR reads with MiXCR, one entry per CDR3 protein. The sample records under 150,000 distinct CDR3 sequences, approximately 70% being singletons. The CDR3 length is 14 residues. The V gene's germline CDR1 is MNHEY and CDR2 SVGAGI. A few counts support this clonotype. An end of the junction differs from the germline gene, which may be a read error.

Sequencing used lung tumor tissue. The chain recombines TRBV6-5 with TRBJ2-7, with D possibly matching TRBD2 (6 bases). The receptor comes from a man in his sixties with small cell lung cancer. CDR3: CVSSRRPSAYEQYF. DNA of the CDR3: TGTGTCAGCAGTCGCCGGCCTAGCGCCTACGAGCAGTACTTC.